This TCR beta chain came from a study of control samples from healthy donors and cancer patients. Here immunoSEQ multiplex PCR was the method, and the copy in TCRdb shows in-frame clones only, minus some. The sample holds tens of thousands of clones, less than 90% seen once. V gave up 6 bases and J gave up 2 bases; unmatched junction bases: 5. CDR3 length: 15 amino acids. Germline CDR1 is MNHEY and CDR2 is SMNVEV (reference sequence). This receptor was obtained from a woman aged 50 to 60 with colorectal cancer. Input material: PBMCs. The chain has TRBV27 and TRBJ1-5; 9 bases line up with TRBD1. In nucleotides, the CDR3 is TGTGCCAGCAGCCGGGGACAGGGTGGCAATCAGCCCCAGCATTTT. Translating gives CASSRGQGGNQPQHF.